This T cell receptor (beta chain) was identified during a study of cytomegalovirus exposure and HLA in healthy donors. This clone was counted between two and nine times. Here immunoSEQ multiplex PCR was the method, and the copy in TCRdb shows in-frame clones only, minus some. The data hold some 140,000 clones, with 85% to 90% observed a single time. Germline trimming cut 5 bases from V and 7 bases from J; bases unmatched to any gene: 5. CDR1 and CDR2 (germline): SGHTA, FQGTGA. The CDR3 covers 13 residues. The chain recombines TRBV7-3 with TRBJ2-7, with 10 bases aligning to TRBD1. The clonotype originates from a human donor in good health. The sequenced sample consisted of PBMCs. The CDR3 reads CASSQGTGEEQYF. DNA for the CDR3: TGTGCCAGCAGCCAAGGGACAGGGGAAGAGCAGTACTTC.